This TCR beta chain is drawn from a study of shared clonotypes between healthy human individuals. Looking at the study overall: For every donor, three CD4 naive, three CD4 memory, two CD8 naive and one CD8 memory plates were used. Study-wide points: Between a handful of donors, naive CD4 clonotypes were shared at a level of roughly 5.5%.

Generated by immunoSEQ multiplex PCR, the TCRdb table keeps only in-frame clones and is missing some. This table has some 2.3 million clones, 85% to 95% appearing once. Germline assignment: CDR1 SGHTA and CDR2 FQGNSA. The ends lost 2 bases at V and 7 bases at J; junction bases unmatched: 5. The CDR3 runs 15 residues. Remarks on this clone: Its antigen is still unknown.

Sample: naive CD4+ T cells from PBMCs. The subset here: CD45RA+ positively selected. The source of this sequence is a man aged 18 to 29 in good health. Some clones in this sample may be carry-over from other donors' samples. The chain joins TRBV7-2 to TRBJ2-7; TRBD2 aligns across 13 bases. CDR3 in amino acids: CASSLIGTSGTEQYF. CDR3 in DNA: TGTGCCAGCAGCTTAATAGGGACTAGCGGGACTGAGCAGTACTTC.